This entry concerns a single T cell receptor (beta chain). Antigen: not known. These data come from a study of cytomegalovirus exposure and HLA in healthy donors. Overall study: An earlier analysis found 117 million unique TCR beta sequences from 150 million to 200 million T cells. An early release of data contained roughly 86 million unique TCRs, which came from HLA-typed donors. Study-wide results and limits: Data from an earlier analysis indicated that most TCR beta V segments were productive either about 90% or about 30% of the time.

The PCR contained 60 Vbeta and 13 Jbeta primers. Assay: immunoSEQ multiplex PCR; the TCRdb copy retains only in-frame clones and omits some. The sample contains about 190,000 clones, around three quarters of which appear only once. CDR1 is MNHEY, CDR2 SVGAGI, per germline. V was trimmed by 7 bases and J by 2 bases, leaving 17 bases between them. The CDR3 loop spans 15 amino acids. This cohort consisted of healthy bone marrow donors. The chain carries TRBV6-5 and TRBJ2-5, with D possibly matching TRBD2 (6 bases). The sequencing sample was made of PBMCs. The sequence was obtained from a woman aged 18 to 35 in good health and CMV-seronegative. The CDR3 spells CASINMAGPQETQYF. As DNA, the CDR3 is TGTGCCAGCATCAACATGGCGGGGCCTCAAGAGACCCAGTACTTC.